The 27 T cell receptor beta chains listed next were all sequenced from one sample in a study of T-cell reconstitution after alpha-beta-depleted transplantation in children. Unique molecular identifiers were incorporated when the TCRbeta library was constructed. TCRdb re-analysed the PCR reads in MiXCR, keeping a single row per CDR3 protein. Here the sample spans about 610,000 distinct CDR3 sequences, 10% being singletons. Sequenced here: PBMCs from the stem cell graft donor, sampled from the stem cell graft. The receptors originated from a human donor who donated a stem cell graft to a child with acute myeloid leukemia.

The chain employs TRBV29-1 and TRBJ1-3; the D is unclear. The length of the CDR3 is 11 residues. Trimming left V 3 bases short and J 5 bases short, with 5 bases between. Looked up from germline, CDR1 is SQVTM and CDR2 is ANQGSEA. The CDR3 sequence: CSVDARNTIYF. The DNA for the CDR3 is TGCAGCGTTGATGCCCGAAACACCATATATTTT.

This clonotype was recorded at least ten times. V and J are TRBV28 and TRBJ2-3; D call uncertain. Between the trimmed V and J ends, which lost 6 bases and 1 base, there was a span of 20 bases. The CDR3 length is 17 residues. Germline CDR1 is MDHEN and CDR2 is SYDVKM. The chain's CDR3 is CASSRTLGTIRTDTQYF. DNA of the CDR3: TGTGCCAGCAGCCGAACTTTGGGCACGATACGCACAGATACGCAGTATTTT.

As concerns this clonotype: Without the conserved terminal phenylalanine or tryptophan, this CDR3 likely stems from a read error. No DNA is shown, since the ends of the CDR3 on it are uncertain; the CDR3 is the one TCRdb lists. This chain connects TRBV20-1 to TRBJ2-5; TRBD2 was called by the table and not checked on the DNA. Germline CDR1 and CDR2: DFQATT and SNEGSKA (reference sequence). The CDR3 is 12 residues long, ends included. The CDR3 sequence: CSALPSAGPLVI.

A few counts support this clonotype. The chain uses TRBV7-8 and TRBJ1-1; a possible D gene is TRBD1 (6 bases). CDR1 is SGHVS, CDR2 FQNEAQ, per germline. Trimming removed 2 bases at V and 2 bases at J, with 12 bases between. The CDR3 length is 15 residues. The CDR3 loop is CASSLTGWENTEAFF. Written as DNA, the CDR3 is TGTGCCAGCAGCTTAACAGGGTGGGAAAACACTGAAGCTTTCTTT.

For this clonotype: The CDR3 carries no conserved terminal phenylalanine or tryptophan, so it likely arises from a read error. The genes are TRBV11-2 and TRBJ2-2, with 8 bases that match TRBD2. In germline, CDR1 is SGHAT, CDR2 FQNNGV. CDR3 length equals 19 residues. The V segment lost 3 bases and the J segment 5 bases; nucleotides outside the gene matches: 17. CDR3 sequence reads: CASSFRLSKSGSGTGELFY. The CDR3 DNA sequence: TGTGCCAGCAGCTTCAGATTAAGCAAGAGCGGGAGTGGGACCGGGGAGCTGTTTTAT.

This clonotype has ten or more counts. The chain has TRBV14 and TRBJ2-1; 8 nucleotides agree with TRBD2. The CDR3 has 16 amino acids. Per germline, CDR1 SGHDN and CDR2 FVKESK. V shed 1 base, J shed 6 bases, and the junction held 8 bases outside the gene matches. The CDR3 spells CASSQVPGLGGNEQFF. The CDR3 bases are TGTGCCAGCAGCCAAGTACCGGGACTAGGTGGCAATGAGCAGTTCTTC. Supplemented by reference TRBV14 and TRBJ2-1, the full variable domain reads EAGVTQFPSHSVIEKGQTVTLRCDPISGHDNLYWYRRVMGKEIKFLLHFVKESKQDESGMPNNRFLAERTGGTYSTLKVQPAELEDSGVYFCASSQVPGLGGNEQFFGPGTRLTVL.

The chain uses TRBV5-1 and TRBJ2-2; 8 nucleotides align to TRBD2. CDR1 SGHRS and CDR2 YFSETQ come from the germline V gene. The V and J ends lost 7 bases and 5 bases, in that order; junction bases with no gene match: 16. The CDR3 loop spans 17 amino acids. This CDR3 is CASCSGALAGGTGELFF. The CDR3 bases are TGCGCCAGCTGCTCTGGGGCGTTGGCGGGAGGAACCGGGGAGCTGTTTTTT.

This clonotype has more than one count but fewer than ten. The chain employs TRBV4-3 and TRBJ2-2; TRBD2 agrees at 11 bases. V was pared by 4 bases and J by 6 bases, with 7 bases of the junction left unmatched. This CDR3 is 16 amino acids long. Germline lookup yields CDR1 LGHNA and CDR2 YSLEER. The CDR3 DNA follows: TGCGCCAGCAGCCCGACTAGCGGGATTGTATCCGGGGAGCTGTTTTTT. It codes for CASSPTSGIVSGELFF.

The chain is built from TRBV12-5 and TRBJ2-1; TRBD2 agrees at 7 bases. This CDR3 spans 17 amino acids. From germline, CDR1 is LGHNT and CDR2 FRNRAP. V trimming: 2 bases; J trimming: 5 bases; junction bases outside the gene matches: 12. The CDR3 region is CASGLTRRGLADNEQFF. DNA for the CDR3: TGTGCTAGTGGTTTGACTCGCCGGGGCCTAGCGGACAATGAGCAGTTCTTC.

The rearrangement links TRBV12-3 or TRBV12-4 to TRBJ1-1; D might be TRBD1 (5 bases). The V and J ends lost 0 bases and 6 bases respectively, with 14 bases between them. The CDR3 extends over 15 amino acids. CDR3 nucleotide sequence: TGTGCCAGCAGTTTAGCGCCGGGGACCGGGGCTGAAGCTTTCTTT. This encodes CASSLAPGTGAEAFF.

This clonotype was counted a few times. The V gene is TRBV24-1, the J gene TRBJ2-2; 8 bases line up with TRBD1. Germline values: CDR1 KGHDR, CDR2 SFDVKD. This CDR3 has 14 amino acids. V lost 12 bases to trimming and J lost 0 bases; unmatched junction nucleotides: 5. CDR3 sequence (DNA): TGTGCCGCGCAGACAGGGGCGAACACCGGGGAGCTGTTTTTT. Its protein product is CAAQTGANTGELFF.

The table lists this clonotype with a few counts. This sequence joins TRBV18 and TRBJ2-3; the D is unclear. The length of the CDR3 is 14 residues. CDR1 and CDR2 from the germline V gene are KGHSH and LQKENI. Between the trimmed V and J ends, which lost 1 base and 4 bases, there was a span of 9 bases. The CDR3 is CASSPLPAADTQYF. In DNA form, the CDR3 reads TGTGCCAGCTCACCACTCCCGGCGGCAGATACGCAGTATTTT.

The chain carries TRBV28 and TRBJ2-1; possibly TRBD1 or TRBD2 for D (5 bases each). The CDR3 extends over 12 amino acids. Trimming left V 5 bases short and J 15 bases short, with 17 bases between. Germline lookup yields CDR1 MDHEN and CDR2 SYDVKM. The CDR3 DNA follows: TGTGCCAGCAGTCCACCGGGACCCCCAGCGTTCTTC. Translating it yields CASSPPGPPAFF. The variable domain in full, with the rest retrieved from reference TRBV28 and TRBJ2-1, is DVKVTQSSRYLVKRTGEKVFLECVQDMDHENMFWYRQDPGLGLRLIYFSYDVKMKEKGDIPEGYSVSREKKERFSLILESASTNQTSMYLCASSPPGPPAFFGPGTRLTVL.

This chain links TRBV7-2 with TRBJ2-5, with D possibly being TRBD2 (5 bases). The germline CDR1 and CDR2 sequences are SGHTA and FQGNSA. There are 13 residues in the CDR3. The V end lost 5 bases, the J end lost 5 bases, and 12 bases lay between the germline ends. CDR3 sequence reads: CASSADWEETQYF. The DNA of the CDR3 is TGTGCCAGCAGCGCCGACTGGGAGGAGACCCAGTACTTC.

The chain is built from TRBV4-1 and TRBJ2-1, with 10 bases that match TRBD2. The CDR3 runs to 15 residues. Looked up from germline, CDR1 is MGHRA and CDR2 is YSYEKL. V dropped 5 bases and J dropped 8; count of bases not matched to a gene: 9. The CDR3 sequence is CASSDFTSGIHEQFF. DNA of the CDR3: TGCGCCAGCAGCGATTTTACTAGCGGGATTCATGAGCAGTTCTTC.

This clonotype was seen many times. V is TRBV20-1 and J is TRBJ1-2; D is uncertain. This CDR3 has 11 amino acids. CDR1 and CDR2 from the germline V gene are DFQATT and SNEGSKA (reference sequence). V lost 5 bases and J lost 7, with 11 bases in between. DNA for the CDR3: TGCAGTGCTCTAAGGGCGGGTGGCTACACCTTC. Its protein is CSALRAGGYTF.

This chain uses TRBV7-2 with TRBJ1-6; 8 bases map to TRBD1. With 5 bases clipped from V and 9 bases from J, the junction kept 6 bases outside the gene matches. The CDR3 consists of 14 residues. Germline V gene sequence: CDR1 SGHTA, CDR2 FQGNSA. The CDR3 spells CASSQDRGGSPLHF. Here the CDR3 DNA reads TGTGCCAGCAGCCAAGACAGGGGAGGTTCACCCCTCCACTTT.

This clonotype was observed many times. This chain uses TRBV6-2 or TRBV6-3 with TRBJ2-1; D tentatively reads TRBD1 or TRBD2 (5 bases each). The CDR3 consists of 15 residues. Trimming shortened V by 8 bases and J by 7 bases, and 21 bases separated the two germline ends. Germline loops: CDR1 MNHEY, CDR2 SVGEGT. CDR3 region: CASYTTGTLRNEQFF. Here the CDR3 DNA reads TGTGCCAGCTATACTACCGGGACCTTACGGAATGAGCAGTTCTTC.

Many counts were recorded for this clonotype. Here the CDR3 reads CASSLAPGPNTGELFF. CDR3 bases: TGTGCCAGCAGCTTAGCGCCAGGGCCGAACACCGGGGAGCTGTTTTTT. The chain combines TRBV7-8 with TRBJ2-2, with a tentative D call TRBD1 (5 bases). The CDR3 covers 16 residues. Trimming removed 0 bases at V and 0 bases at J, with 8 bases between. Germline CDR1 SGHVS, CDR2 FQNEAQ.

In its sample, this clonotype was seen many times. V gene TRBV7-2 combines with J gene TRBJ2-3, with 9 bases lining up with TRBD2. Germline V gives CDR1 SGHTA, CDR2 FQGNSA. V shed 5 bases, J shed 11 bases, and the junction held 8 bases outside the gene matches. This CDR3 contains 13 residues. CDR3 sequence: CASSRQREELQYF. The CDR3 bases are TGTGCCAGCAGCCGCCAGCGGGAGGAGTTGCAGTATTTT.

A few counts support this clonotype. CDR3 amino acids: CASSQGSSGSQNIQYF. The CDR3 nucleotides are TGTGCCAGCAGCCAAGGCTCCAGCGGGAGTCAAAACATTCAGTACTTC. The gene calls are TRBV3-1 and TRBJ2-4; 8 bases are a match to TRBD2. The CDR3 consists of 16 residues. The V and J ends lost 1 base and 5 bases, in that order; junction bases with no gene match: 7. CDR1 is LGHDT and CDR2 is YNNKEL in the germline V gene (reference sequence).

This sequence joins TRBV6-1 and TRBJ2-7, with 9 bases lining up with TRBD2. The CDR3 runs to 17 residues. The trim removed 6 bases at V and 3 bases at J, leaving 15 bases unmatched. The germline CDR1 and CDR2 sequences are MNHNS and SASEGT. CDR3 bases: TGTGCCAGCAGGGGGGCTCTAGCGGGGCCCGCTCGCTACGAGCAGTACTTC. Translated, it gives CASRGALAGPARYEQYF.

This clonotype was seen more than once but under ten times. The chain uses TRBV7-9 and TRBJ1-2; maybe TRBD1 (6 bases). Trimming removed 5 bases from V and 6 bases from J, with 19 bases in between. From germline, CDR1 is SEHNR and CDR2 FQNEAQ (reference sequence). This CDR3 has 15 amino acids. CDR3 loop: CASSRSGRTENGYTF. The CDR3 nucleotides are TGTGCCAGCAGCCGAAGCGGCCGGACAGAAAATGGCTACACCTTC.

This clonotype was detected only a few times. CDR3 nucleotides: TGCAGTGCTAGACGGGGGGAGGGTAATTCACCCCTCCACTTT. Residues: CSARRGEGNSPLHF. The chain couples TRBV20-1 to TRBJ1-6; perhaps TRBD1 as D (5 bases). CDR3 length: 14 residues. Germline V lookup: CDR1 DFQATT, CDR2 SNEGSKA (reference sequence). Trimming cost V 2 bases and J 6 bases, with 11 bases left between them.

This clonotype appeared many times. The chain employs TRBV29-1 and TRBJ2-3, with D perhaps given as TRBD1 or TRBD2 (5 bases each). The V and J ends lost 6 bases and 6 bases respectively, with 31 bases between them. This CDR3 has 18 residues. Germline V gene data show CDR1 as SQVTM and CDR2 as ANQGSEA. The CDR3 loop reads CSVQKVGDGPGQPDTQYF. The CDR3 bases are TGCAGCGTCCAAAAGGTGGGGGACGGCCCCGGTCAGCCGGATACGCAGTATTTT.

This clonotype was found many times. J is TRBJ2-3 and V is TRBV12-3 or TRBV12-4, with 13 bases aligning to TRBD2. The CDR3 contains 20 residues. The ends lost 5 bases at V and 6 bases at J; junction bases unmatched: 20. The CDR3: CASSLRTGLAGDRVLDTQYF. The CDR3 nucleotides are TGTGCCAGCAGTCTCCGCACCGGACTAGCGGGAGATCGGGTATTGGATACGCAGTATTTT.

The rearrangement uses TRBV3-1 and TRBJ1-3; D gene uncertain. The CDR3 is made up of 16 amino acids. With 2 bases removed from V and 8 bases from J, the gap between germline ends came to 19 bases. Per the germline V gene, CDR1 is LGHDT and CDR2 is YNNKEL (reference sequence). In DNA, the CDR3 is TGTGCCAGCAGCCAATGGGCGGGTTCGACCCGAGACACCATATATTTT. This gives the protein CASSQWAGSTRDTIYF.